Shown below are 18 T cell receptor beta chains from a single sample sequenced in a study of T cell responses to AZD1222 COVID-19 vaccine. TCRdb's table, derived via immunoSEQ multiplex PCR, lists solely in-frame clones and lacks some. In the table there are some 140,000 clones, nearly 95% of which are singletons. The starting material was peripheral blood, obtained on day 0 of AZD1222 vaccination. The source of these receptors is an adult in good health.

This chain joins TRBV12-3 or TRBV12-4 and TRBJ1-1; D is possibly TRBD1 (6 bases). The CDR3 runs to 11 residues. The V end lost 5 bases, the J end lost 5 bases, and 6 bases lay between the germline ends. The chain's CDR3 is CASSQGTEAFF. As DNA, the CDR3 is TGTGCCAGCAGTCAGGGGACTGAAGCTTTCTTT.

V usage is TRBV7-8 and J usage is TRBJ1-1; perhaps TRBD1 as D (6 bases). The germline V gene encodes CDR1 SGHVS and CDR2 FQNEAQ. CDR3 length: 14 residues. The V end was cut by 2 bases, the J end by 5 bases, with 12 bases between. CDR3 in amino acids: CASSLKGGLTEAFF. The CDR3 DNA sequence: TGTGCCAGCAGCTTAAAGGGGGGGCTGACTGAAGCTTTCTTT.

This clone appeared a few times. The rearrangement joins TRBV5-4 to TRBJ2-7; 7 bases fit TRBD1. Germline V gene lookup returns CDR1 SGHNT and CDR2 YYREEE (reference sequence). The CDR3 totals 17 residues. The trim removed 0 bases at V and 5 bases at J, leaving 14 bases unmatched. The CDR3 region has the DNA TGTGCCAGCAGCTTGGGAGGTAGAGGGGGCGATTCCGACGAGCAGTACTTC. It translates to CASSLGGRGGDSDEQYF.

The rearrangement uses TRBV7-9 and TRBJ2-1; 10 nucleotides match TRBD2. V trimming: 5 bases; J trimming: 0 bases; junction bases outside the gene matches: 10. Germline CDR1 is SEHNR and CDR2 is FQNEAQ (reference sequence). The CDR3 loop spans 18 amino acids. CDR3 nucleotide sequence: TGTGCCAGCAGCACACACTCGAGCGGGGGGGCCTCCTACAATGAGCAGTTCTTC. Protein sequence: CASSTHSSGGASYNEQFF.

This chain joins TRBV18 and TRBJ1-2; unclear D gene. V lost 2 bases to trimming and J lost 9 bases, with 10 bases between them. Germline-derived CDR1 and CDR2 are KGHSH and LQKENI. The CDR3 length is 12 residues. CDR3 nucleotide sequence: TGTGCCAGCTCACCAAAGGCCGGCCGCTACACCTTC. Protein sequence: CASSPKAGRYTF. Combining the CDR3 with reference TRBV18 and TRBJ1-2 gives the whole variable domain NAGVMQNPRHLVRRRGQEARLRCSPMKGHSHVYWYRQLPEEGLKFMVYLQKENIIDESGMPKERFSAEFPKEGPSILRIQQVVRGDSAAYFCASSPKAGRYTFGSGTRLTVV.

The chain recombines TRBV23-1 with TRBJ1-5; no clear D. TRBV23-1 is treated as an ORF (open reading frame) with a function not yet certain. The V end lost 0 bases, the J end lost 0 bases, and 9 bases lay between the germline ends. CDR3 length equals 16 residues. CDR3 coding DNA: TGCGCCAGCAGTCAATCGTGCAGCTATAGCAATCAGCCCCAGCATTTT. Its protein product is CASSQSCSYSNQPQHF.

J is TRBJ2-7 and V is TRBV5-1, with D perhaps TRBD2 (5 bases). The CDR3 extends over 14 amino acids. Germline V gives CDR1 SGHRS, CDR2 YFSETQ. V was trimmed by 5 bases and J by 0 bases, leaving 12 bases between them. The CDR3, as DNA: TGCGCCAGCAGGCTGGTAGGGAGCTCCTACGAGCAGTACTTC. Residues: CASRLVGSSYEQYF.

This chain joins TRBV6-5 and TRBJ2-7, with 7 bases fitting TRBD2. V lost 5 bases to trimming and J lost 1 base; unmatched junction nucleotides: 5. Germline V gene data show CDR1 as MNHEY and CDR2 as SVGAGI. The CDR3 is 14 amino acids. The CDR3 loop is CASSRASGSYEQYF. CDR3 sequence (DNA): TGTGCCAGCAGTCGAGCTAGCGGTTCCTACGAGCAGTACTTC.

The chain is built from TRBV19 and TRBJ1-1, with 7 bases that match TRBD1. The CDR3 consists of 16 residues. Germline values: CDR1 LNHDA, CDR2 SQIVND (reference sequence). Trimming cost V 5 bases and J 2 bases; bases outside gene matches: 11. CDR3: CASSPAFRGKNTEAFF. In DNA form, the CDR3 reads TGTGCCAGTAGTCCCGCCTTCAGGGGGAAAAACACTGAAGCTTTCTTT.

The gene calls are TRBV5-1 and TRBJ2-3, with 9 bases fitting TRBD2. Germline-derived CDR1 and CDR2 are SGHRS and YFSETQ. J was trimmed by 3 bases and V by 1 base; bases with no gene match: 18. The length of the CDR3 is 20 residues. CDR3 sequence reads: CASSLPLRRVAGETTDTQYF. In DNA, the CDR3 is TGCGCCAGCAGCTTGCCACTCCGGAGGGTAGCGGGGGAGACTACAGATACGCAGTATTTT.

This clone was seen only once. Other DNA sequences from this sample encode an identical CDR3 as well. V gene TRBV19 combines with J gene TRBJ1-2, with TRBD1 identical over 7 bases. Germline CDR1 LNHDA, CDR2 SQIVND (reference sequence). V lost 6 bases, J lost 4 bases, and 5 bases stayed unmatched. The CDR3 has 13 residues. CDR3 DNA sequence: TGTGCCAGTAGCCTGACAGGGTCCTATGGCTACACCTTC. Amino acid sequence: CASSLTGSYGYTF. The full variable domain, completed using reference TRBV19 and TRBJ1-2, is DGGITQSPKYLFRKEGQNVTLSCEQNLNHDAMYWYRQDPGQGLRLIYYSQIVNDFQKGDIAEGYSVSREKKESFPLTVTSAQKNPTAFYLCASSLTGSYGYTFGSGTRLTVV.

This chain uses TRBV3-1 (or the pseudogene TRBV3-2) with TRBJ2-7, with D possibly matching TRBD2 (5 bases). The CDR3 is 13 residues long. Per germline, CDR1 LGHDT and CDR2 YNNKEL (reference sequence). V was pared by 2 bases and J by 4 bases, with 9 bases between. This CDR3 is CASSQFEGYEQYF. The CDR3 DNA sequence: TGTGCCAGCAGCCAATTCGAGGGTTACGAGCAGTACTTC.

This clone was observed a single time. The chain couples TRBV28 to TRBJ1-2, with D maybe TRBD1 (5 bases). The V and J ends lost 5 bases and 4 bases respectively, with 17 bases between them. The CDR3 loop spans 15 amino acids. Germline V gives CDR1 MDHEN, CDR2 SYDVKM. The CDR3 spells CASSPRGEEGYGYTF. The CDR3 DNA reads TGTGCCAGCAGTCCCCGGGGGGAGGAGGGCTATGGCTACACCTTC.

For the CDR3, the DNA is TGTGCCAGCAGCACCTCGTTCCCTTCGAACACCGGGGAGCTGTTTTTT. Its translation: CASSTSFPSNTGELFF. The chain couples TRBV9 to TRBJ2-2; D unresolved. V lost 4 bases, J lost 0 bases, and 13 bases lay in between. The germline gives CDR1 SGDLS, CDR2 YYNGEE. The CDR3 consists of 16 residues.

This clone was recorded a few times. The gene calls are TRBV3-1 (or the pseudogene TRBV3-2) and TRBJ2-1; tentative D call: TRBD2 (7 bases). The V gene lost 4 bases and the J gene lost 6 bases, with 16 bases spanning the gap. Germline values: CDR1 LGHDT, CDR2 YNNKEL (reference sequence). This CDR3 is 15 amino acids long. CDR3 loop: CASSRRGARGNEQFF. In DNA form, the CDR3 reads TGTGCCAGCAGCCGTCGGGGGGCCCGAGGCAATGAGCAGTTCTTC.

The CDR3 region is CASRVVSGNTIYF. The CDR3 nucleotides read TGTGCCAGCAGGGTTGTCTCTGGAAACACCATATATTTT. V gene TRBV6-5 combines with J gene TRBJ1-3, with D hard to call. Trimming removed 6 bases from V and 0 bases from J, with 6 bases in between. The CDR3 runs 13 residues. The V gene's germline CDR1 is MNHEY and CDR2 SVGAGI.

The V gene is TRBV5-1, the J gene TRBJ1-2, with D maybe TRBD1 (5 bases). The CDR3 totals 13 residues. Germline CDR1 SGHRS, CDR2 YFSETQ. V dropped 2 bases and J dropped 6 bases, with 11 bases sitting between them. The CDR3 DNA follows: TGCGCCAGCAGCTTAGGAGGGGCGGATGGCTACACCTTC. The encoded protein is CASSLGGADGYTF.

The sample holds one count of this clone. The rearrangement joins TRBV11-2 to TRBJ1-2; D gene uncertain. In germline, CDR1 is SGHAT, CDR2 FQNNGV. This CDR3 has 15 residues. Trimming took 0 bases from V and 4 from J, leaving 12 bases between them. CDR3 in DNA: TGTGCCAGCAGCTTAGATCGGGGTCCGGGCTATGGCTACACCTTC. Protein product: CASSLDRGPGYGYTF.